The present entry profiles one T cell receptor (beta chain) with its context. The data stem from a study of blood T cell repertoires in COVID-19. Study summary: COVID-19 samples collected from the United States, Italy and Spain covered acute and convalescent phases.

Libraries were prepared by immunoSEQ multiplex PCR; TCRdb keeps only in-frame clonotypes and omits some of them. The profile covers 200,000 to 250,000 clones, with 80% appearing a single time and less than 8% taken by the ten largest. Germline loops: CDR1 SGHNT, CDR2 YENEEA. The junction had 13 bases not matched to a gene; V was cut back by 5 bases and J by 3 bases. The length of the CDR3 is 17 residues. The receptor comes from a woman aged 35 to 49 with acute COVID-19. V usage is TRBV11-3 and J usage is TRBJ1-1; 9 positions agree with TRBD1. The sample comprised PBMCs or T cells enriched from blood (not recorded which). CDR3 amino acids: CASSPSGTGNVHTEAFF. In DNA form, the CDR3 reads TGTGCCAGCAGCCCGTCCGGGACAGGGAATGTTCACACTGAAGCTTTCTTT.